Listed below are T cell receptor beta chains from one sample, sequenced in a study of blood T cell repertoires in COVID-19. Only in-frame clones appear in the TCRdb table, and some are missing; sequencing was by immunoSEQ multiplex PCR. The sample holds 150,000 to 200,000 clones; more than 75% are singletons and the top ten take approximately 15%. The specimen was PBMCs or T cells enriched from blood (not recorded which). All receptors derive from a woman between 45 and 60 years old who had recovered from COVID-19. Both conserved end residues are part of each CDR3. A D gene is named only where the DNA matches it firmly.

>TRBV24-1|TRBJ2-7|NA
CATSDPGRPSYEQYF
>TRBV5-1|TRBJ2-2|TRBD2
CASSLARGLESGELFF
>TRBV24-1|TRBJ2-1|NA
CATSRLNEQFF
>TRBV25-1|TRBJ1-6|TRBD1
CASSADRQGISPLHF
>TRBV15|TRBJ1-3|NA
CATSRELIGNTIYF
>TRBV28|TRBJ1-2|NA
CASSWTALNYGYTF
>TRBV7-6|TRBJ2-7|NA
CASSSFSGARTYEQYF
>TRBV6-5|TRBJ1-2|TRBD1
CASSYRDSSYGYTF
>TRBV5-1|TRBJ1-4|TRBD1
CASSLGTGRNEKLFF
>TRBV19|TRBJ1-5|NA
CASTEIAIIRGPQHF
>TRBV3-1/TRBV3-2|TRBJ2-7|NA
CASSQFRGFVYEQYF
>TRBV11-3|TRBJ2-1|NA
CASTDGTANEQFF
>TRBV3-1/TRBV3-2|TRBJ1-5|NA
CASSQDISGQPQHF
>TRBV15|TRBJ1-5|NA
CATGQINQPQHF
>TRBV28|TRBJ1-4|TRBD1
CASSPGGGEKLFF
>TRBV5-1|TRBJ1-4|NA
CASSLGSEYNEKLFF
>TRBV6-6|TRBJ2-3|NA
CASSYSMEVPRPTQYF
>TRBV2|TRBJ2-1|NA
CASGIRGTYNEQFF
>TRBV6-5|TRBJ2-3|TRBD2
CASSYRGGGDTQYF
>TRBV27|TRBJ2-1|TRBD1
CASGTGGRDGYNEQFF
>TRBV2|TRBJ1-5|NA
CASSATGSNQPQHF
>TRBV5-1|TRBJ1-5|TRBD1
CASSLGTGGDQPQHF
>TRBV19|TRBJ2-2|NA
CASSIDGVRLNTGELFF
>TRBV4-1|TRBJ2-7|TRBD2
CASSQEGTSGLYEQYF
>TRBV5-1|TRBJ1-4|NA
CASSLSLLSEKLFF
>TRBV5-1|TRBJ2-3|TRBD2
CASSLGSAGGSDTQYF